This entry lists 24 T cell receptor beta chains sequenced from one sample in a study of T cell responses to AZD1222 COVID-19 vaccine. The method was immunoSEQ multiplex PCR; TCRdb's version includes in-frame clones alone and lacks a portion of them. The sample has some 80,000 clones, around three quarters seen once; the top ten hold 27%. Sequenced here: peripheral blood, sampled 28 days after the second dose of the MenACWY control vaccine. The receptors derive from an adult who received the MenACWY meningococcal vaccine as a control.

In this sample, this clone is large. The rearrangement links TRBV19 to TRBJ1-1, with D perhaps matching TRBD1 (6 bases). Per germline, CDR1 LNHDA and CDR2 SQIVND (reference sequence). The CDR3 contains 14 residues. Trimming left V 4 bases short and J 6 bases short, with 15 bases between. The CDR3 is CASSTGPWGPEAFF. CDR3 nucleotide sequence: TGTGCCAGTAGTACGGGACCCTGGGGGCCTGAAGCTTTCTTT.

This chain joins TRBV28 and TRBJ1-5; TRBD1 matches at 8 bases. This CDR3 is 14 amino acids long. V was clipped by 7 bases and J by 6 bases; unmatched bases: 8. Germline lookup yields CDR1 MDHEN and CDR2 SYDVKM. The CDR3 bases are TGTGCCAGCAATCCCCAGGGGGCAAGTCAGCCCCAGCATTTT. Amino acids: CASNPQGASQPQHF.

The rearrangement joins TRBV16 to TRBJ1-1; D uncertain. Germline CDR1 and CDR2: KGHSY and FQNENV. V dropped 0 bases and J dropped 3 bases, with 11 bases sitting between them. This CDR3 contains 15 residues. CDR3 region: CASSQSYQVYTEAFF. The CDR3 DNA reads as TGTGCCAGCAGCCAATCATACCAAGTTTACACTGAAGCTTTCTTT.

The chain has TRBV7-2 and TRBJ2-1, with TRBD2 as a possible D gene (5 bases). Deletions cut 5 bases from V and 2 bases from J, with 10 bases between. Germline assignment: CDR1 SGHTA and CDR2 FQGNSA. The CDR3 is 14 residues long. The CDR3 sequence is CASSLSGTYNEQFF. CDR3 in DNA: TGTGCCAGCAGCCTCTCCGGGACCTACAATGAGCAGTTCTTC.

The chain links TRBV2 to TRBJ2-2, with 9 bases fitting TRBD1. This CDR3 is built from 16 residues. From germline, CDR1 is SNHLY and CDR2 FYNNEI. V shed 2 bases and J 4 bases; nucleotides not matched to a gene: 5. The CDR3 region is CASSERRTGVTGELFF. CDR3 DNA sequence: TGTGCCAGCAGTGAAAGGCGGACAGGGGTCACCGGGGAGCTGTTTTTT.

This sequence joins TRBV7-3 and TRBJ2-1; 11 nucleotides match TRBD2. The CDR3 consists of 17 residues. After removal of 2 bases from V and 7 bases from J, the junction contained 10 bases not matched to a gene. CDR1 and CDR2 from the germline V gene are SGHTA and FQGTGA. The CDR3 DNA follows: TGTGCCAGCAGCTTAGGGTCCGGGTCTAGCGGGGGGAATGAGCAGTTCTTC. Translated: CASSLGSGSSGGNEQFF. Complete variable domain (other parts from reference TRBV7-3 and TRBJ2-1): GAGVSQTPSNKVTEKGKYVELRCDPISGHTALYWYRQSLGQGPEFLIYFQGTGAADDSGLPNDRFFAVRPEGSVSTLKIQRTERGDSAVYLCASSLGSGSSGGNEQFFGPGTRLTVL.

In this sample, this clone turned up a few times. CDR3 loop: CASSLIAGGNNEQFF. CDR3 nucleotides: TGTGCCAGCAGCTTAATAGCGGGGGGGAACAATGAGCAGTTCTTC. This chain links TRBV4-2 with TRBJ2-1; 11 positions agree with TRBD2. Germline V CDR1 and CDR2: LGHNA, YNFKEQ. The CDR3 covers 15 residues. The V gene end was trimmed by 5 bases and the J gene end by 5 bases; junction bases not matched to a gene: 5.

The CDR3 region has the DNA TGTGCCAGCAGCCCTACAGCGAACAATCAGCCCCAGCATTTT. It specifies CASSPTANNQPQHF. The chain uses TRBV5-5 and TRBJ1-5; D is unclear. V was shortened by 4 bases and J by 3 bases, with 11 bases between the two germline ends. Germline V gene data show CDR1 as SGHKS and CDR2 as YYEKEE (reference sequence). This CDR3 contains 14 residues.

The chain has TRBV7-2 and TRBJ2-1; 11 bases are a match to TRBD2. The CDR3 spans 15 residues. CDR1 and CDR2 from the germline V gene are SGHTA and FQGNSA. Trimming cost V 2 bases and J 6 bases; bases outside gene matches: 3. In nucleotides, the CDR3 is TGTGCCAGCAGCTTAACTAGCGGGAGTAGCAATGAGCAGTTCTTC. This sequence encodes CASSLTSGSSNEQFF.

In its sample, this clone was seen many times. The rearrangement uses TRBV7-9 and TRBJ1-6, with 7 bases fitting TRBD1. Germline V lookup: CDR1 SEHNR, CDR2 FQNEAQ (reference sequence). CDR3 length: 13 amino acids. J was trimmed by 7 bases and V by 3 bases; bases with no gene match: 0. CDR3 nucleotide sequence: TGTGCCAGCAGCTTGGGACAGAATTCACCCCTCCACTTT. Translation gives CASSLGQNSPLHF.

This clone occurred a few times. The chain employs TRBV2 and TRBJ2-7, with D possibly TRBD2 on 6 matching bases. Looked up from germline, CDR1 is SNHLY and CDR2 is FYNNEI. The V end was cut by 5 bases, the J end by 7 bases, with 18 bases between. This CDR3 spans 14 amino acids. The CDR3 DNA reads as TGTGCCAGCAGTCGGGGAGGTCTATCGGAGGAGCAGTACTTC. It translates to CASSRGGLSEEQYF.

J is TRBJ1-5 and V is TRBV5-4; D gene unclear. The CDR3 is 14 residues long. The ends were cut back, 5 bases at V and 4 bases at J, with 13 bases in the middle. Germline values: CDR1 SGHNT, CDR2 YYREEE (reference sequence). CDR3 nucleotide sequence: TGTGCCAGCAGTTATAGACCGAGTAATCAGCCCCAGCATTTT. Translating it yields CASSYRPSNQPQHF.

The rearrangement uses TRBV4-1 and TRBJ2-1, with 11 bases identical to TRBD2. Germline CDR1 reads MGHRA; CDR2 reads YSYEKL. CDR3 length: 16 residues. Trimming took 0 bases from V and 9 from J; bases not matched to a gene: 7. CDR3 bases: TGCGCCAGCAGCCAAGAGGGTAGCGGGGGGGCAGGTGAGCAGTTCTTC. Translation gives CASSQEGSGGAGEQFF.

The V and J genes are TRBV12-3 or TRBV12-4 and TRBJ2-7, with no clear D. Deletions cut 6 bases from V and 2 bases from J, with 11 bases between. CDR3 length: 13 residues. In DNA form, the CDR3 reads TGTGCCAGCAGCATCGACGGTCCCTACGAGCAGTACTTC. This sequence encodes CASSIDGPYEQYF.

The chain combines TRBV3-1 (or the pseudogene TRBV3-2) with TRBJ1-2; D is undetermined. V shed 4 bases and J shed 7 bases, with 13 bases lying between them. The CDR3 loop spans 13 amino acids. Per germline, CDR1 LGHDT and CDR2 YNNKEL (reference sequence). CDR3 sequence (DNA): TGTGCCAGCAGCCTAGGCCAGGCCAGTGGCTACACCTTC. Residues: CASSLGQASGYTF.

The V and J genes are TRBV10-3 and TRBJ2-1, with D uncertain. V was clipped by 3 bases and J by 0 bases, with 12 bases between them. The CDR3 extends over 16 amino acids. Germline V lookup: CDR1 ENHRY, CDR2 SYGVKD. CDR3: CAISDPGKSSYNEQFF. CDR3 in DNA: TGTGCCATCAGTGATCCAGGAAAGAGCTCCTACAATGAGCAGTTCTTC.

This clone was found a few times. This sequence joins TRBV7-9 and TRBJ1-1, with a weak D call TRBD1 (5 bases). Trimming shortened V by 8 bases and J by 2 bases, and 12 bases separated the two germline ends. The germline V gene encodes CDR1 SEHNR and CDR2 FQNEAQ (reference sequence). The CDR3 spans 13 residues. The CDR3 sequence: CASGVGVNTEAFF. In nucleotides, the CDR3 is TGTGCCAGCGGTGTAGGGGTTAACACTGAAGCTTTCTTT. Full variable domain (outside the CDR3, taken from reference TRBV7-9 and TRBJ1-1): DTGVSQNPRHKITKRGQNVTFRCDPISEHNRLYWYRQTLGQGPEFLTYFQNEAQLEKSRLLSDRFSAERPKGSFSTLEIQRTEQGDSAMYLCASGVGVNTEAFFGQGTRLTVV.

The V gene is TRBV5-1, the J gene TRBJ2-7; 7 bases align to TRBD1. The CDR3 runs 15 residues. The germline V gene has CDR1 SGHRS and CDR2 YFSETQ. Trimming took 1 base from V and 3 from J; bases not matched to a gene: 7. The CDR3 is CASSLMSGGFYEQYF. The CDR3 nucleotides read TGCGCCAGCAGCTTGATGTCAGGGGGATTCTACGAGCAGTACTTC.

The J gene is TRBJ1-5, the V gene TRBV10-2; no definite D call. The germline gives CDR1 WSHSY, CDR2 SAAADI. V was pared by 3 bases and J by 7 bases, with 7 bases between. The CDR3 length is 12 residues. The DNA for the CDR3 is TGCGCCAGCAGTGATGTAGAACAGCCCCAGCATTTT. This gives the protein CASSDVEQPQHF.

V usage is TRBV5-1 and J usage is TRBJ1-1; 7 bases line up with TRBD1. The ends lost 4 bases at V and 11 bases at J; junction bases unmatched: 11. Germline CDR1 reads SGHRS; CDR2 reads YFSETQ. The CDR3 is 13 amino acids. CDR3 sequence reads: CASSARQGGSAFF. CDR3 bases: TGCGCCAGCAGCGCGCGCCAGGGGGGCTCTGCTTTCTTT.

The CDR3 loop is CATTAKGQGDYGYTF. CDR3 in DNA: TGTGCCACCACGGCGAAAGGACAGGGCGACTATGGCTACACCTTC. The chain has TRBV24-1 and TRBJ1-2; TRBD1 aligns across 8 bases. After removal of 8 bases from V and 3 bases from J, the junction contained 10 bases not matched to a gene. CDR1 KGHDR and CDR2 SFDVKD come from the germline V gene. CDR3 length: 15 residues.

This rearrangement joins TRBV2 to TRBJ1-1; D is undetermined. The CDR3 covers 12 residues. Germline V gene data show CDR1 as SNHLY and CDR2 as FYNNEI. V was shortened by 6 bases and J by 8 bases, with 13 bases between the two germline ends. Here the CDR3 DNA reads TGTGCCAGCAGGCGGACCGTTGAAGAAGCTTTCTTT. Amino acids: CASRRTVEEAFF.

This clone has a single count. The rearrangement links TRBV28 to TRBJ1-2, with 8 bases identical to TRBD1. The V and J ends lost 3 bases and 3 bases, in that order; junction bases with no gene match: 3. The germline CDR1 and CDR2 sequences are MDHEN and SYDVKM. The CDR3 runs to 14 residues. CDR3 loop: CASSLGTGYYGYTF. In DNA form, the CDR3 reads TGTGCCAGCAGTTTGGGGACAGGCTACTATGGCTACACCTTC.

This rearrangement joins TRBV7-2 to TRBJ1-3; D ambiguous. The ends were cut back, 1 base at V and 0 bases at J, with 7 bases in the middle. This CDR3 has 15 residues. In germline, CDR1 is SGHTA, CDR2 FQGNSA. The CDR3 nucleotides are TGTGCCAGCAGCTTAGTCCATAGCTCTGGAAACACCATATATTTT. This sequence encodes CASSLVHSSGNTIYF.